This TCR beta chain was documented in a study of control samples from healthy donors and cancer patients. The germline gives CDR1 SGHTA, CDR2 FQGNSA. CDR3 length equals 12 residues. V shed 1 base and J shed 3 bases, with 4 bases lying between them. Sequencing used immunoSEQ multiplex PCR; TCRdb keeps in-frame clones, though not all of them. The data contain about 29,000 clones, nearly 90% of them seen just once; the ten biggest clones take up about 3.9%. The sample consisted of formalin-fixed, paraffin-embedded tissue. The chain recombines TRBV7-2 with TRBJ2-7; D uncertain. The TCR comes from a female donor with melanoma. As DNA, the CDR3 is TGTGCCAGCAGCTTAGTACTCTACGAGCAGTACTTC. Translation gives CASSLVLYEQYF.